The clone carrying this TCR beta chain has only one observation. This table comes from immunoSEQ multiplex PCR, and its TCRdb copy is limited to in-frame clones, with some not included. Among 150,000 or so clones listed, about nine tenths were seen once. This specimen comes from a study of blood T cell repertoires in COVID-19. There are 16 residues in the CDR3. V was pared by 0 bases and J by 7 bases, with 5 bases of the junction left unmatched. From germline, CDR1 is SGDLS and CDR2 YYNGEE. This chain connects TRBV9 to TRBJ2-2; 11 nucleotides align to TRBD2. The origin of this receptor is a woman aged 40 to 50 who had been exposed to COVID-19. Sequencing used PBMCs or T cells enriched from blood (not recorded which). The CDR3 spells CASSVAGSGRGGELFF. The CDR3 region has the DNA TGTGCCAGCAGCGTAGCTGGTAGCGGGAGGGGCGGGGAGCTGTTTTTT.